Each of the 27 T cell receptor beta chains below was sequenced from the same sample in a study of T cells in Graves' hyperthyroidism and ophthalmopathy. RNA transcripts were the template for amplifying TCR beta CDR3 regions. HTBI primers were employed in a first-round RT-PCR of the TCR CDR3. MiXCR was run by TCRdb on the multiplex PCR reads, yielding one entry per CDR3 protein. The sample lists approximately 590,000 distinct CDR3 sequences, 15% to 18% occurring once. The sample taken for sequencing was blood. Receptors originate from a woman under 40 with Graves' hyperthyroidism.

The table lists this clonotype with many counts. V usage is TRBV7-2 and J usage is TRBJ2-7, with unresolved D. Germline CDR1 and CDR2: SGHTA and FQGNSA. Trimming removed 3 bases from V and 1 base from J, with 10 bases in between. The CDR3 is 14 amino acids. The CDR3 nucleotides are TGTGCCAGCAGCTTGCGTGCGGAATCCTACGAGCAGTACTTC. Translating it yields CASSLRAESYEQYF.

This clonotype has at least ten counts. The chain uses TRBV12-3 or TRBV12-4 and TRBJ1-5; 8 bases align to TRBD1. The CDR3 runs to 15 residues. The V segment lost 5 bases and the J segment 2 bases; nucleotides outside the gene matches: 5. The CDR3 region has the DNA TGTGCCAGCAGTATAGACAGGGGCGGCAATCAGCCCCAGCATTTT. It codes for CASSIDRGGNQPQHF.

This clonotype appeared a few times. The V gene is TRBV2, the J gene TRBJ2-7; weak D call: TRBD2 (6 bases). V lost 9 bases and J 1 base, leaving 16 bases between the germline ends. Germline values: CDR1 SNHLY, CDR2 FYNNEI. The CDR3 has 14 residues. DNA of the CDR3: TGTGCCAGTTCCGCCGGAAGCGGGTCCTACGAGCAGTACTTC. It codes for CASSAGSGSYEQYF.

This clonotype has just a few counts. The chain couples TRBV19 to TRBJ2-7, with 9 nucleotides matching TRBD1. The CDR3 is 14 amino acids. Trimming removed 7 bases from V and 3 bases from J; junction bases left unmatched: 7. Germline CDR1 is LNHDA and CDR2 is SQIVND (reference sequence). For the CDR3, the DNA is TGTGCCAGTAACCCGGGACAGGGCAACTACGAGCAGTACTTC. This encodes CASNPGQGNYEQYF.

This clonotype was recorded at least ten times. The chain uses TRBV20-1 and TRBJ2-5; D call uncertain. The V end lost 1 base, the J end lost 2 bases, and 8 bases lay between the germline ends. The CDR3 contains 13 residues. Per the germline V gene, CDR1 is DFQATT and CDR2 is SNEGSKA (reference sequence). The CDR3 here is CSARGFGQETQYF. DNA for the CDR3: TGCAGTGCTAGAGGGTTCGGGCAAGAGACCCAGTACTTC.

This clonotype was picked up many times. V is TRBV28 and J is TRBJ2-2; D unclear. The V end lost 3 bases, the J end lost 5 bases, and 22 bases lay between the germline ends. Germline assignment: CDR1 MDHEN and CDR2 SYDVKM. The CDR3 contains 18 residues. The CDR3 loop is CASSFDRPRDSWTGELFF. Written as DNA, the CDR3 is TGTGCCAGCAGTTTTGACCGCCCTAGGGATTCGTGGACCGGGGAGCTGTTTTTT.

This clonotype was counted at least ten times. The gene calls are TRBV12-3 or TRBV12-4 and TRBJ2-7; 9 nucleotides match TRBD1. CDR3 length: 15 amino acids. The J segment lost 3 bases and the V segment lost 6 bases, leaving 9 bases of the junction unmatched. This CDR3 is CASSPAGQGFYEQYF. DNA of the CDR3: TGTGCCAGCAGCCCTGCGGGACAGGGTTTCTACGAGCAGTACTTC.

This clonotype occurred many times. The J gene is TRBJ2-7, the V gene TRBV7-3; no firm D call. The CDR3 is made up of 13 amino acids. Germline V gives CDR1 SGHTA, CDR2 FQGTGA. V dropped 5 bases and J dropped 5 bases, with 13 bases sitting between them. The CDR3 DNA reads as TGTGCCAGCAGCCCGGCTGGAAGAAACGAGCAGTACTTC. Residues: CASSPAGRNEQYF.

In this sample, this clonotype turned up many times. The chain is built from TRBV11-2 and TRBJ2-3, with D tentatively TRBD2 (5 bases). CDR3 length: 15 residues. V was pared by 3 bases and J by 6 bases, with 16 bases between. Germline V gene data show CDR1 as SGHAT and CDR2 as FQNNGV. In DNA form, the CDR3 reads TGTGCCAGCAGCTTGTATTTTGGGGAGTCGGATACGCAGTATTTT. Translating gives CASSLYFGESDTQYF.

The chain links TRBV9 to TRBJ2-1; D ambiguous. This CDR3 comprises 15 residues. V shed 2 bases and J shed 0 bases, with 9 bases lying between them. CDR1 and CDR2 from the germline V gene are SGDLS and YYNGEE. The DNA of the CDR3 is TGTGCCAGCAGCGTTGACTTAAGCTCCTACAATGAGCAGTTCTTC. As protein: CASSVDLSSYNEQFF.

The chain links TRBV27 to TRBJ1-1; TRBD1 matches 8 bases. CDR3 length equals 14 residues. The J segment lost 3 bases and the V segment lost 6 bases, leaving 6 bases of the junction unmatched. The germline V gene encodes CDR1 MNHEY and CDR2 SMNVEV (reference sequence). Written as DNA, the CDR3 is TGTGCCAGCAGGGCGGACAGGGAGCACACTGAAGCTTTCTTT. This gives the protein CASRADREHTEAFF.

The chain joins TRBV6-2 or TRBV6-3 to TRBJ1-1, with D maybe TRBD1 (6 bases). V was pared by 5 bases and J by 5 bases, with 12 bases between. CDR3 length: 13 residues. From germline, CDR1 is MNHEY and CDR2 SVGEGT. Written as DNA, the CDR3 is TGTGCCAGCAGTCGGGACATCCGAACTGAAGCTTTCTTT. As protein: CASSRDIRTEAFF.

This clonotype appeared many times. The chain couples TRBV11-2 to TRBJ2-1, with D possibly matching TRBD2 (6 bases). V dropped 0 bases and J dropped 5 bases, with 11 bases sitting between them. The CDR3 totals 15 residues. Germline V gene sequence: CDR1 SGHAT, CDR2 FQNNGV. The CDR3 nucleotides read TGTGCCAGCAGCTTAGAGAGGGACTGGGACAATGAGCAGTTCTTC. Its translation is CASSLERDWDNEQFF. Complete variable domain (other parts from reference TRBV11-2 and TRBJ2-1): EAGVAQSPRYKIIEKRQSVAFWCNPISGHATLYWYQQILGQGPKLLIQFQNNGVVDDSQLPKDRFSAERLKGVDSTLKIQPAKLEDSAVYLCASSLERDWDNEQFFGPGTRLTVL.

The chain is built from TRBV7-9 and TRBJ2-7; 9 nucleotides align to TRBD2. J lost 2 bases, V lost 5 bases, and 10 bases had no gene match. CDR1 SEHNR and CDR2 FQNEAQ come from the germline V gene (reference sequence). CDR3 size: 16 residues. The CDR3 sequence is CASSPFGSGSTYEQYF. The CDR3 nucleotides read TGTGCCAGCAGCCCCTTTGGTAGCGGGAGCACCTACGAGCAGTACTTC.

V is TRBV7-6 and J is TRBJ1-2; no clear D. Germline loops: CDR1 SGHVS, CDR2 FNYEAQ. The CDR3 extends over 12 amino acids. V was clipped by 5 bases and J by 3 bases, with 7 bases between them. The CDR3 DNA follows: TGTGCCAGCAGCCCCCCGTACTATGGCTACACCTTC. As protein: CASSPPYYGYTF.

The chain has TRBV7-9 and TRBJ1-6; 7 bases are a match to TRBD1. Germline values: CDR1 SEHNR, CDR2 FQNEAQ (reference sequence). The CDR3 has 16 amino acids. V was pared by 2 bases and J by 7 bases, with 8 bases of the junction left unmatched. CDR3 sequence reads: CASSLLGRGVNSPLHF. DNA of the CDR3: TGTGCCAGCAGCTTATTAGGCAGGGGGGTAAATTCACCCCTCCACTTT. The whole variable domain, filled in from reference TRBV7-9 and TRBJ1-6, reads DTGVSQNPRHKITKRGQNVTFRCDPISEHNRLYWYRQTLGQGPEFLTYFQNEAQLEKSRLLSDRFSAERPKGSFSTLEIQRTEQGDSAMYLCASSLLGRGVNSPLHFGNGTRLTVT.

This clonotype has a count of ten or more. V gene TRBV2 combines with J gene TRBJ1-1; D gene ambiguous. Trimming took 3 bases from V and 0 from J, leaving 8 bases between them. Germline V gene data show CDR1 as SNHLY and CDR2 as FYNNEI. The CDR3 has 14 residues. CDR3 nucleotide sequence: TGTGCCAGCAGTGATCGGGGAGTGAACACTGAAGCTTTCTTT. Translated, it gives CASSDRGVNTEAFF.

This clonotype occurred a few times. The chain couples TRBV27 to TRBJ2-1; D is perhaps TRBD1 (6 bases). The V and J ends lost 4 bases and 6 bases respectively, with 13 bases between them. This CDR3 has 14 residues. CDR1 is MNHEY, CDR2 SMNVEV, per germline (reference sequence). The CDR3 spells CASSYRVSSNEQFF. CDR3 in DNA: TGTGCCAGCAGTTACAGGGTCTCAAGCAATGAGCAGTTCTTC.

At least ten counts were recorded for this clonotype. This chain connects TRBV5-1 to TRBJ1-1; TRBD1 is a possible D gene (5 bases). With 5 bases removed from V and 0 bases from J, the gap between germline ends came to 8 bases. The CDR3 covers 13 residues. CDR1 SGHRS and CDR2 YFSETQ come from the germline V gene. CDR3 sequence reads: CASRKTVNTEAFF. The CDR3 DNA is TGCGCCAGCAGAAAGACAGTGAACACTGAAGCTTTCTTT.

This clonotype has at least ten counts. CDR3 region: CASTPRLSGRSSYEQYF. The CDR3 coding sequence is TGTGCCAGCACCCCACGGCTAAGCGGGAGGTCTTCCTACGAGCAGTACTTC. The chain combines TRBV28 with TRBJ2-7; the match to TRBD2 covers 9 bases. V lost 7 bases to trimming and J lost 1 base; unmatched junction nucleotides: 14. CDR3 length equals 17 residues. Per germline, CDR1 MDHEN and CDR2 SYDVKM.

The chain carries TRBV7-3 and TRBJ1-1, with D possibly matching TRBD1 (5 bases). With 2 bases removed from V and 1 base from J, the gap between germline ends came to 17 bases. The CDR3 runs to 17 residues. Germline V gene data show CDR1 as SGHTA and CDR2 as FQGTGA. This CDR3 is CASSLGGLGGQNTEAFF. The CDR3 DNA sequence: TGTGCCAGCAGCTTAGGCGGCCTGGGGGGTCAGAACACTGAAGCTTTCTTT.

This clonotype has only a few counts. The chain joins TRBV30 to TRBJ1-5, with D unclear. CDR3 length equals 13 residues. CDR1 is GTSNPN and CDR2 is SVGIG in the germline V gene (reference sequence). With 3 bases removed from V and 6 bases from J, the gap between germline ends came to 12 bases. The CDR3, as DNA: TGTGCCTGGAGCCGGGGAGGGAGTCAGCCCCAGCATTTT. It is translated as CAWSRGGSQPQHF.

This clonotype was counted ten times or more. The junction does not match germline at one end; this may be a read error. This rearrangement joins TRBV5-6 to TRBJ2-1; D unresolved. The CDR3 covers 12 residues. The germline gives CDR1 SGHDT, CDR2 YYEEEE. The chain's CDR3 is CASSFTYNEQFF. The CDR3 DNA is TGCGCCAGCAGCTTCACGTACAATGAGCAGTTCTTC.

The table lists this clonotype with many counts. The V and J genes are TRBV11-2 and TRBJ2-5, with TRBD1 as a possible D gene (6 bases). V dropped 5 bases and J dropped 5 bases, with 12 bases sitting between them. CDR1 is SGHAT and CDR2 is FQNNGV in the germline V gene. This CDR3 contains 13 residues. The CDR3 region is CASSQGLRETQYF. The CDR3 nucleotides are TGTGCCAGCAGCCAGGGGCTTCGGGAGACCCAGTACTTC.

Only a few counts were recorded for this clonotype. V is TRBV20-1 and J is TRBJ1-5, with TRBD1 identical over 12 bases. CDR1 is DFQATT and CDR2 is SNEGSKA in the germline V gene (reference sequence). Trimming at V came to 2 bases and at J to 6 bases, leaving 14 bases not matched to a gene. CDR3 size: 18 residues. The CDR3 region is CSARKGQGALRNAQPQHF. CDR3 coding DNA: TGCAGTGCTAGAAAGGGACAGGGGGCGTTAAGGAACGCTCAGCCCCAGCATTTT.

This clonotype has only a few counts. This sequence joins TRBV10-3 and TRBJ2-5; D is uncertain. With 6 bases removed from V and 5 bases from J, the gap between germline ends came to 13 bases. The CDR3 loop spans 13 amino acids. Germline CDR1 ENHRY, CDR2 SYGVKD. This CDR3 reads CAIRAIDGETQYF. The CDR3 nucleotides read TGTGCCATCAGGGCTATAGATGGCGAGACCCAGTACTTC.

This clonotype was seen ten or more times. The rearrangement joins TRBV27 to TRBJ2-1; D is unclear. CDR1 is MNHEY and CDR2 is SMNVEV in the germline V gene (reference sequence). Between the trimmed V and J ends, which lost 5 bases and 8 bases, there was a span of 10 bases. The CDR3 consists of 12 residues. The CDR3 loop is CASSHLADEQFF. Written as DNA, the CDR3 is TGTGCCAGCAGTCACCTCGCGGATGAGCAGTTCTTC.